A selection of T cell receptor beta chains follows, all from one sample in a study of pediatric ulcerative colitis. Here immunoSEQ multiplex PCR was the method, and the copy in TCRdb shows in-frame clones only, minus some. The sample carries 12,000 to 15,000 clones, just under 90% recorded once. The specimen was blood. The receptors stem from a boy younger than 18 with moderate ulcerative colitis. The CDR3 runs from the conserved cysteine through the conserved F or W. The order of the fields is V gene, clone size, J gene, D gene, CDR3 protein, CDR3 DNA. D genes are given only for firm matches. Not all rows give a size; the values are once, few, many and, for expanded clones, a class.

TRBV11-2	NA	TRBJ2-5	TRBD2	CASSSWEGTQYF	TGTGCCAGCAGCTCCTGGGAGGGGACCCAGTACTTC
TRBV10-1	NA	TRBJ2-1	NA	CASSSSGFGEQFF	TGCGCCAGCAGCTCCTCGGGGTTCGGTGAGCAGTTCTTC
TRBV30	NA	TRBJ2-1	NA	CAWTGRGPANEQFF	TGTGCCTGGACCGGCCGGGGCCCCGCGAATGAGCAGTTCTTC
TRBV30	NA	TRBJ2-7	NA	CAWSGLSYEQYF	TGTGCCTGGAGCGGACTAAGCTACGAGCAGTACTTC
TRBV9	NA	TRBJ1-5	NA	CASSGGVGNQPQHF	TGTGCCAGCAGCGGGGGGGTCGGCAATCAGCCCCAGCATTTT
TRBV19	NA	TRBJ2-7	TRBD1	CASSSGQGGYEQYF	TGTGCCAGTAGTAGCGGACAGGGGGGATACGAGCAGTACTTC
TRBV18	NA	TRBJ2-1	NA	CASSPIPLTPYNEQFF	TGTGCCAGCTCACCTATACCTCTAACCCCTTACAATGAGCAGTTCTTC
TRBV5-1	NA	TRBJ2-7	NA	CASSLMGTYEQYF	TGCGCCAGCAGCTTGATGGGGACCTACGAGCAGTACTTC
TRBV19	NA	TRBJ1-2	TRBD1	CASSLQGANYGYTF	TGTGCCAGTAGTCTTCAGGGGGCGAACTATGGCTACACCTTC
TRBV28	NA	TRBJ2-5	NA	CASTQDTSSYQETQYF	TGTGCCAGCACTCAAGACACAAGCAGCTACCAAGAGACCCAGTACTTC
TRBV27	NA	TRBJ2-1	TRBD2	CASSLSPSGNNEQFF	TGTGCCAGCAGTTTATCTCCTAGCGGGAACAATGAGCAGTTCTTC
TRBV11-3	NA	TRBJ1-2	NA	CASSSGRFTNYGYTF	TGTGCCAGCAGCTCCGGACGGTTCACTAACTATGGCTACACCTTC
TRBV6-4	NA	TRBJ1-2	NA	CASSDTGYGYTF	TGTGCCAGCAGTGACACAGGGTATGGCTACACCTTC
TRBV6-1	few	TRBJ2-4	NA	CASIRGAFKNIQYF	TGTGCCAGCATCAGGGGGGCCTTCAAAAACATTCAGTACTTC
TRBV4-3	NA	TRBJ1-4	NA	CASSQRVATNEKLFF	TGCGCCAGCAGCCAACGGGTCGCAACTAATGAAAAACTGTTTTTT
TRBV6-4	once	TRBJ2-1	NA	CASSDINSNANEQFF	TGTGCCAGCAGTGACATTAACAGTAATGCCAATGAGCAGTTCTTC
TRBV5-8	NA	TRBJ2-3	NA	CASSYHRGATDTQYF	TGTGCCAGCAGCTACCATCGTGGGGCGACAGATACGCAGTATTTT
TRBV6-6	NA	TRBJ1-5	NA	CASSYRGSNQPQHF	TGTGCCAGCAGTTACCGGGGTAGCAATCAGCCCCAGCATTTT
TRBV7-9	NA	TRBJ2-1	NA	CASSLGLYNEQFF	TGTGCCAGCAGCTTAGGCCTATATAATGAGCAGTTCTTC
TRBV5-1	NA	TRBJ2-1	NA	CASSLERTSYNEQFF	TGCGCCAGCAGCTTGGAACGGACCTCCTACAATGAGCAGTTCTTC
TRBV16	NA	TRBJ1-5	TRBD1	CASRPPGQGIQPQHF	TGTGCCAGCAGGCCCCCGGGACAGGGTATCCAGCCCCAGCATTTT
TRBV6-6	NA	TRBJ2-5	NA	CASRNGEKETQYF	TGTGCCAGCAGGAACGGGGAGAAGGAGACCCAGTACTTC
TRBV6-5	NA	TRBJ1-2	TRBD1	CASGDRERGYTF	TGTGCCAGCGGAGACAGGGAACGCGGCTACACCTTC
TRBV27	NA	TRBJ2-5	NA	CASRPPPRDSQETQYF	TGTGCCAGCAGACCTCCACCGAGGGACTCTCAAGAGACCCAGTACTTC
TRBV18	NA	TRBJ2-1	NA	CASSPRRASLFNEQFF	TGTGCCAGCTCACCCAGGCGAGCGAGCCTTTTCAATGAGCAGTTCTTC
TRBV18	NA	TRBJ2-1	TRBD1	CASQQTGGGLYEQFF	TGTGCCAGCCAACAGACAGGGGGAGGTTTATATGAGCAGTTCTTC
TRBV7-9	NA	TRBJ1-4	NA	CASSPRPNEKLFF	TGTGCCAGCAGCCCTCGTCCTAATGAAAAACTGTTTTTT
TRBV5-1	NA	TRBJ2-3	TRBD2	CASSGPSGLTSTDTQYF	TGCGCCAGCAGCGGCCCTAGCGGTTTAACTAGCACAGATACGCAGTATTTT